Presented here are 3 T cell receptor beta chains from one specimen sequenced in a study of shared clonotypes between healthy human individuals. Measured with immunoSEQ multiplex PCR; TCRdb has only the in-frame clones, and not every one. The sample shows about 2.2 million clones, about 93% of them seen only once. The naive CD8 subset, CD45RO-negative cells positively selected for CCR7, excluded terminally differentiated effector memory CD45RA+ cells. Sequenced: naive CD8+ T cells from PBMCs. The origin of the receptors is a man aged 18 to 30 in good health. Some clones in this sample may be carry-over from other donors' samples.

The chain is built from TRBV9 and TRBJ2-7, with D perhaps matching TRBD2 (5 bases). V lost 3 bases, J lost 4 bases, and 17 bases lay in between. Germline V gene sequence: CDR1 SGDLS, CDR2 YYNGEE. The CDR3 consists of 15 residues. Here the CDR3 DNA reads TGTGCCAGCAGCGCCAGTGGACTCGTCTCTTACGAGCAGTACTTC. It is translated as CASSASGLVSYEQYF. Supplemented by reference TRBV9 and TRBJ2-7, the full variable domain reads DSGVTQTPKHLITATGQRVTLRCSPRSGDLSVYWYQQSLDQGLQFLIQYYNGEERAKGNILERFSAQQFPDLHSELNLSSLELGDSALYFCASSASGLVSYEQYFGPGTRLTVT.

V usage is TRBV7-9 and J usage is TRBJ2-1; perhaps TRBD2 as D (6 bases). Germline V lookup: CDR1 SEHNR, CDR2 FQNEAQ (reference sequence). The CDR3 sequence is 16 residues long. Trimming pared 3 bases from V and 4 bases from J, leaving 16 bases between. CDR3 amino acids: CASSFPPAGTYNEQFF. Here the CDR3 DNA reads TGTGCCAGCAGCTTCCCCCCCGCGGGGACTTACAATGAGCAGTTCTTC.

This clone has just one count. CDR3 residues: CSVRTSGEQYF. In nucleotides, the CDR3 is TGCAGCGTCCGGACTAGCGGGGAGCAGTACTTC. The chain links TRBV29-1 to TRBJ2-7, with 11 nucleotides matching TRBD2. Per germline, CDR1 SQVTM and CDR2 ANQGSEA. J was trimmed by 7 bases and V by 6 bases; bases with no gene match: 2. This CDR3 is 11 amino acids long.